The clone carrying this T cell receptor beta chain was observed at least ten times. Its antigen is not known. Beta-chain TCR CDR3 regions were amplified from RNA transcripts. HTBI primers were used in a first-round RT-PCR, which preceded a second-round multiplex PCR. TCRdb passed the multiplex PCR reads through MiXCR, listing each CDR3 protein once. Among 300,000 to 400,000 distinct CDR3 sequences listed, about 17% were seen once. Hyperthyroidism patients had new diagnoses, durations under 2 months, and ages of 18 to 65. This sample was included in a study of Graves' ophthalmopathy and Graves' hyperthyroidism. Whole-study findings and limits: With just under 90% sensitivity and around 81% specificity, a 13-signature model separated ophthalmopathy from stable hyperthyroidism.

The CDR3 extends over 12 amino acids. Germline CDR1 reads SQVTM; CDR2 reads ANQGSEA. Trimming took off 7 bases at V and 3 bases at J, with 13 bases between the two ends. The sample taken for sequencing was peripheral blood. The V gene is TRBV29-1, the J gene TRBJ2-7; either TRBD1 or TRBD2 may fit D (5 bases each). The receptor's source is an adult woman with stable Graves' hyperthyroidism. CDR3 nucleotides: TGCAGCGCCTCAGGGAGTTACTACGAGCAGTACTTC. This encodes CSASGSYYEQYF.